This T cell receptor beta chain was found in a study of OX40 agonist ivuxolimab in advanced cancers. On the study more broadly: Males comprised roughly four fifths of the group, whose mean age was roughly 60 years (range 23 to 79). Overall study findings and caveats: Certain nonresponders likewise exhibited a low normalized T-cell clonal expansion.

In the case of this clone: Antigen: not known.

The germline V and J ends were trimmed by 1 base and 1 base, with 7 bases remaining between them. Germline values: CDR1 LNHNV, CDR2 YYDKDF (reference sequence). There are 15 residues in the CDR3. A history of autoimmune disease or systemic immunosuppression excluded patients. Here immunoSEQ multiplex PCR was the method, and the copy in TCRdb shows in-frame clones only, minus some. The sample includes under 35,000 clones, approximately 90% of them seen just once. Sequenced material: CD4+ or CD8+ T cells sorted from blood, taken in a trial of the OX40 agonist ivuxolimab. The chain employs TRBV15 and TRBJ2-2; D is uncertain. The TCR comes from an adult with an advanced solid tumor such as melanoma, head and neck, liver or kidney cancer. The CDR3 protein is CATSRVQENTGELFF. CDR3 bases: TGTGCCACCAGCAGAGTTCAGGAGAACACCGGGGAGCTGTTTTTT.